This is a list of T cell receptor beta chains from one sample in a study of shared clonotypes between healthy human individuals. TCRdb's copy holds only in-frame clones and misses some; the assay was immunoSEQ multiplex PCR. The sample records approximately 810,000 clones, more than 85% being singletons. The sample comprised naive CD8+ T cells sorted from blood. The receptors originated from a man aged 30 to 45 in good health. CDR3s include the opening cysteine and the closing phenylalanine or tryptophan. A D gene is named only where the DNA matches it firmly. Part of the rows lack a size; the others show once, few, many or a class for expanded clones.

>-|-|TRBV11-2|TRBJ2-2
CASSLLRQVTGELFF
TGTGCCAGCAGCTTACTTCGTCAGGTCACCGGGGAGCTGTTTTTT
>-|-|TRBV25-1|TRBJ2-7
CASSEGDHYYEQYF
TGTGCCAGCAGTGAGGGGGATCATTACTACGAGCAGTACTTC
>-|-|TRBV7-2|TRBJ1-1
CASSSGTANTEAFF
TGTGCCAGCAGCTCCGGGACGGCGAACACTGAAGCTTTCTTT
>-|few|TRBV11-2|TRBJ2-7
CASSLSSEQYF
TGTGCCAGCAGCTTATCGAGCGAGCAGTACTTC
>TRBD2|-|TRBV14|TRBJ2-7
CASSHTRDYYEQYF
TGTGCCAGCAGCCATACCAGGGACTACTACGAGCAGTACTTC
>-|-|TRBV19|TRBJ2-5
CAQVYEASKYF
TGTGCCCAAGTATACGAGGCCTCAAAATACTTC
>TRBD1|-|TRBV19|TRBJ1-1
CASSANDRGRRAFF
TGTGCCAGTAGTGCCAATGACAGGGGGCGAAGGGCTTTCTTT
>TRBD1|once|TRBV7-9|TRBJ1-4
CASSSSGGTEKLFF
TGTGCCAGCAGCTCCTCAGGGGGGACGGAAAAACTGTTTTTT
>-|-|TRBV7-2|TRBJ1-5
CASSSLGPGQPQHF
TGTGCCAGCAGCTCACTCGGACCGGGTCAGCCCCAGCATTTT
>-|-|TRBV29-1|TRBJ2-6
CSVEDTTGFSGANVLTF
TGCAGCGTTGAAGATACTACCGGATTCTCTGGGGCCAACGTCCTGACTTTC
>-|-|TRBV11-2|TRBJ2-3
CASSLWVTDTQYF
TGTGCCAGCAGCTTATGGGTCACAGATACGCAGTATTTT
>TRBD2|-|TRBV7-9|TRBJ2-1
CASLGTSGKSEQFF
TGTGCCAGCTTGGGTACTAGCGGGAAAAGTGAGCAGTTCTTC
>-|-|TRBV7-9|TRBJ2-3
CASSLEQGTSDTQYF
TGTGCCAGCAGCTTAGAGCAGGGAACATCAGATACGCAGTATTTT
>TRBD1|-|TRBV6-6|TRBJ2-5
CASEGQGPELRETQYF
TGTGCCTCAGAGGGACAGGGTCCCGAGCTCCGAGAGACCCAGTACTTC
>TRBD1|-|TRBV10-2|TRBJ2-5
CAIRDRGRETQYF
TGCGCCATTAGGGACAGGGGGCGTGAGACCCAGTACTTC
>-|-|TRBV7-6|TRBJ1-3
CASSLVSRAYSGNTIYF
TGTGCCAGCAGCTTAGTTTCAAGGGCTTACTCTGGAAACACCATATATTTT
>TRBD1|-|TRBV2|TRBJ2-7
CASSEGQGRPQYF
TGTGCCAGCAGTGAAGGACAGGGGAGACCACAGTACTTC
>-|-|TRBV6-1|TRBJ2-1
CASWTRMSSYNEQFF
TGTGCCAGCTGGACGCGGATGAGCTCCTACAATGAGCAGTTCTTC
>-|once|TRBV12-5|TRBJ2-5
CASGLVEETQYF
TGTGCTAGTGGTTTGGTTGAAGAGACCCAGTACTTC
>TRBD1|-|TRBV18|TRBJ2-7
CASSPTGGIYEQYF
TGTGCCAGCTCACCGACAGGGGGCATCTACGAGCAGTACTTC
>-|few|TRBV27|TRBJ1-5
CASSPGDSNQPQHF
TGTGCCAGCAGTCCTGGGGACTCGAATCAGCCCCAGCATTTT
>-|-|TRBV10-3|TRBJ1-5
CAISESWGNQPQHF
TGTGCCATCAGTGAGTCATGGGGGAATCAGCCCCAGCATTTT
>-|-|TRBV6-5|TRBJ1-5
CASSSSKLNQPQHF
TGTGCCAGCAGCTCTTCGAAATTAAATCAGCCCCAGCATTTT
>-|-|TRBV2|TRBJ2-7
CACRGAYYEQYF
TGTGCCTGCCGCGGGGCCTACTACGAGCAGTACTTC
>-|-|TRBV15|TRBJ2-3
CATSREGGTDPTQYF
TGTGCCACCAGCAGAGAGGGCGGGACGGATCCTACGCAGTATTTT
>TRBD2|-|TRBV28|TRBJ2-1
CASSSPRTSGNRREQFF
TGTGCCAGCAGTTCACCACGGACTAGCGGGAATCGGAGAGAGCAGTTCTTC
>-|-|TRBV10-1|TRBJ2-2
CASSESGSQAPSGTGELFF
TGCGCCAGCAGTGAGTCCGGCTCGCAGGCGCCTTCAGGCACCGGGGAGCTGTTTTTT
>-|-|TRBV7-9|TRBJ2-7
CASSLIGGRLYEQYF
TGTGCCAGCAGCTTAATAGGGGGACGTCTCTACGAGCAGTACTTC
>-|-|TRBV27|TRBJ2-7
CASIKPGATSYEQYF
TGTGCCAGCATCAAACCAGGGGCAACATCCTACGAGCAGTACTTC
>-|-|TRBV30|TRBJ2-5
CAWSVAGSRGGQETQYF
TGTGCCTGGAGTGTCGCAGGATCGAGAGGGGGGCAAGAGACCCAGTACTTC
>-|-|TRBV6-1|TRBJ1-2
CASSEELTGNYGYTF
TGTGCCAGCAGTGAAGAATTGACTGGGAACTATGGCTACACCTTC
>TRBD2|-|TRBV2|TRBJ2-1
CASSHVTSGSSEQFF
TGTGCCAGCAGTCACGTGACTAGCGGGAGCAGTGAGCAGTTCTTC
>-|-|TRBV7-6|TRBJ2-1
CASSTGGADNEQFF
TGTGCCAGCAGCACCGGGGGTGCCGACAATGAGCAGTTCTTC
>TRBD1|-|TRBV7-9|TRBJ2-2
CASSVRDRASSGELFF
TGTGCCAGCAGCGTAAGGGACAGGGCCTCCAGCGGGGAGCTGTTTTTT
>-|-|TRBV11-2|TRBJ2-5
CASSLGGVTGKFLGETQYF
TGTGCCAGCAGCTTAGGAGGCGTTACAGGGAAGTTTTTAGGAGAGACCCAGTACTTC
>-|-|TRBV11-2|TRBJ1-2
CASSLWAAANYGYTF
TGTGCCAGCAGCTTATGGGCAGCAGCTAACTATGGCTACACCTTC
>TRBD2|-|TRBV7-6|TRBJ2-1
CASSGSSGKGNEQFF
TGTGCCAGCAGCGGGTCTAGCGGGAAAGGGAATGAGCAGTTCTTC
>TRBD1|-|TRBV4-1|TRBJ2-3
CASSQEGGTGADTQYF
TGCGCCAGCAGCCAAGAAGGAGGGACAGGGGCAGATACGCAGTATTTT
>-|-|TRBV9|TRBJ2-1
CASNQGGQGREQFF
TGTGCCAGCAACCAGGGGGGTCAGGGCCGTGAGCAGTTCTTC
>-|-|TRBV11-2|TRBJ1-5
CASSLEVGQPQHF
TGTGCCAGCAGCTTAGAAGTTGGTCAGCCCCAGCATTTT
>-|-|TRBV27|TRBJ1-2
CASSLFGTDYGYTF
TGTGCCAGCAGTTTATTCGGGACCGACTATGGCTACACCTTC
>-|-|TRBV29-1|TRBJ2-7
CSTAQGPRSYEQYF
TGCAGCACAGCACAGGGACCCCGCTCCTACGAGCAGTACTTC